This T cell receptor (beta chain) stems from a study of identical twins. V was pared by 1 base and J by 1 base, with 11 bases between. The CDR3 totals 16 residues. The germline CDR1 and CDR2 sequences are SGHTA and FQGNSA. TCRdb re-called the 5' RACE reads with MiXCR, one entry per CDR3 protein. Of some 1,600,000 distinct CDR3 sequences listed, less than 35% are singletons. This clonotype turned up a few times. The V call is TRBV7-2, the J call TRBJ2-1; maybe TRBD1 (5 bases). The source of this sequence is a newborn girl in good health. What was sequenced was cord blood. CDR3 region: CASSLVGVWSYNEQFF. The DNA for the CDR3 is TGTGCCAGCAGCTTAGTAGGGGTCTGGTCCTACAATGAGCAGTTCTTC.